The source of this TCR beta chain is a study of cytomegalovirus exposure and HLA in healthy donors. Findings and caveats of the study: Previous analysis showed most TCR beta V segments were productive about 90% or about 30% of the time. Usually a TCR sequence was rare, but some public TCRs were found in many donors. Among the CMV-associated chains, three were confirmed in vitro as specific for CMV antigens.

No CMV serostatus was recorded for this donor. This clone was seen a single time. Its specificity is not known. Researchers ran the PCR with 60 Vbeta and 13 Jbeta primers. The data were produced by immunoSEQ multiplex PCR, yet TCRdb's version contains in-frame clones alone and is incomplete. The repertoire holds about 59,000 clones, approximately 80% seen once, with about 1.6% in the top ten. Germline V lookup: CDR1 WNHNN, CDR2 SYGVQD (reference sequence). This CDR3 spans 18 amino acids. J was trimmed by 7 bases and V by 3 bases; bases with no gene match: 11. The chain combines TRBV10-1 with TRBJ2-1, with 14 bases lining up with TRBD2. Source material: PBMCs. The TCR comes from a human donor in good health. The CDR3 loop is CASSDPGLAGVSENEQFF. The CDR3 nucleotides read TGCGCCAGCAGTGACCCGGGACTAGCGGGAGTAAGTGAGAATGAGCAGTTCTTC.